This T cell receptor (beta chain) was sequenced during a study of Ad26.COV2.S vaccination and SARS-CoV-2 variants. The CDR3 covers 18 residues. Per the germline V gene, CDR1 is SGHDT and CDR2 is YYEEEE. V gave up 3 bases and J gave up 2 bases; unmatched junction bases: 16. Sample treatment: 15 to 20 received Ad26.COV2.S at low or high dose, single or two shots; about 5 received placebo; per-sample allocation not given. Sampling occurred on day 63 after the first vaccine or placebo injection. Data came from immunoSEQ multiplex PCR; TCRdb stores just in-frame clones and leaves some out. Of around 450,000 clones in the sample, approximately 89% were seen once.

This specimen was peripheral blood, taken in a trial of Ad26.COV2.S vaccine versus placebo. The V and J genes are TRBV5-6 and TRBJ1-2, with TRBD1 matching over 7 bases. The source of this sequence is a person aged 18-65 years who received the Ad26.COV2.S COVID-19 vaccine or a placebo. The CDR3 coding sequence is TGTGCCAGCAGCTCATGGTGGGGGACAGAGAAATACAACTATGGCTACACCTTC. Translating it yields CASSSWWGTEKYNYGYTF.